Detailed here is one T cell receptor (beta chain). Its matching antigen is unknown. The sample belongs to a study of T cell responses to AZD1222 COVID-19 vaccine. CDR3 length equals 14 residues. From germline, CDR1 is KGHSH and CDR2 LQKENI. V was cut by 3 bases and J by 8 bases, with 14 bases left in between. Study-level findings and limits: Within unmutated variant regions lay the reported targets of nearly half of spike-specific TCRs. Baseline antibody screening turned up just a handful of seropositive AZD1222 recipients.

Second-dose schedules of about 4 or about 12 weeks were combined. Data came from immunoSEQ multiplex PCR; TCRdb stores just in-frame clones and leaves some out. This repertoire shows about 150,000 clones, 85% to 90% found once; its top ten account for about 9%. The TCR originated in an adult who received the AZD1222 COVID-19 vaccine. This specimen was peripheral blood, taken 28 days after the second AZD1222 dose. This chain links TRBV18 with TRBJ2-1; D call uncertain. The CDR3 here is CASSPGSSGDEQFF. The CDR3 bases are TGTGCCAGCTCACCGGGATCCAGTGGAGATGAGCAGTTCTTC.